Detailed here is one TCR beta chain. The method was immunoSEQ multiplex PCR; TCRdb's version includes in-frame clones alone and lacks a portion of them. This sample has about 170,000 clones, with 88% found just once. The sample comes from a study of control samples from healthy donors and cancer patients. V was pared by 5 bases and J by 6 bases, with 7 bases of the junction left unmatched. Germline assignment: CDR1 SGHRS and CDR2 YFSETQ. This CDR3 comprises 14 residues. The sample consisted of blood. This chain uses TRBV5-1 with TRBJ2-1, with 8 bases fitting TRBD2. This TCR was recovered from a woman under 40 in good health. The CDR3 region is CASSFQAGGNEQFF. The CDR3 DNA reads TGCGCCAGCAGTTTCCAGGCGGGGGGCAATGAGCAGTTCTTC.